The 13 T cell receptor beta chains below all came from one sample that was sequenced in a study of Graves' ophthalmopathy and Graves' hyperthyroidism. TCR beta CDR3 amplification used RNA transcripts. HTBI primers primed a first-round RT-PCR, and a second-round multiplex PCR followed. A single record per CDR3 protein comes from TCRdb applying MiXCR to the multiplex PCR reads. The sample shows roughly 1.1 million distinct CDR3 sequences, less than 45% of them seen only once. The sample comprised peripheral blood or thyroid tissue (not recorded which). These TCRs come from an adult man with Graves' hyperthyroidism.

This clonotype occurred many times. The J gene is TRBJ1-1, the V gene TRBV20-1; D unclear. CDR1 DFQATT and CDR2 SNEGSKA come from the germline V gene (reference sequence). The CDR3 loop spans 13 amino acids. Trimming took off 1 base at V and 10 bases at J, with 16 bases between the two ends. The CDR3 reads CSARVSNGKGAFF. The CDR3 DNA reads as TGCAGTGCTAGAGTTTCTAACGGAAAGGGAGCTTTCTTT.

V is TRBV29-1 and J is TRBJ1-2; D is possibly TRBD1 (6 bases). This CDR3 contains 11 residues. Trimming took off 7 bases at V and 8 bases at J, with 14 bases between the two ends. Looked up from germline, CDR1 is SQVTM and CDR2 is ANQGSEA. CDR3 nucleotide sequence: TGCAGCGACCAGGGGACGAGGGGCTACACCTTC. Translated, it gives CSDQGTRGYTF. Looking up the rest from reference TRBV29-1 and TRBJ1-2 gives the full variable domain: SAVISQKPSRDICQRGTSLTIQCQVDSQVTMMFWYRQQPGQSLTLIATANQGSEATYESGFVIDKFPISRPNLTFSTLTVSNMSPEDSSIYLCSDQGTRGYTFGSGTRLTVV.

The chain has TRBV25-1 and TRBJ2-7; 7 bases agree with TRBD1. V gave up 3 bases and J gave up 3 bases; unmatched junction bases: 26. Germline lookup yields CDR1 MGHDK and CDR2 SYGVNS. The CDR3 is 21 amino acids. CDR3 DNA: TGTGCCAGCAGTGACTCTTTCGGCCCAACTAAGGAGAAGACAGGGAACTACGAGCAGTACTTC. Translated: CASSDSFGPTKEKTGNYEQYF.

This clonotype has ten or more counts. The chain couples TRBV7-9 to TRBJ2-5; 7 positions agree with TRBD1. Germline V gives CDR1 SEHNR, CDR2 FQNEAQ (reference sequence). V was clipped by 8 bases and J by 0 bases; unmatched bases: 6. There are 14 residues in the CDR3. Here the CDR3 DNA reads TGTGCCAGCGCGACAGGGCGATACCAAGAGACCCAGTACTTC. This encodes CASATGRYQETQYF.

This chain's CDR3 is CAIVGGDEKLFF. CDR3 DNA sequence: TGTGCCATCGTCGGAGGGGATGAAAAACTGTTTTTT. The chain recombines TRBV10-3 with TRBJ1-4, with D possibly matching TRBD1 (5 bases). The CDR3 has 12 amino acids. Germline CDR1 reads ENHRY; CDR2 reads SYGVKD. V was cut by 8 bases and J by 6 bases, with 10 bases left in between.

This clonotype was seen only once. This could be a read error, since a much larger clone is one nucleotide away. V gene TRBV9 combines with J gene TRBJ2-2; D is unresolved. Germline V gives CDR1 SGDLS, CDR2 YYNGEE. V was trimmed by 0 bases and J by 4 bases, leaving 10 bases between them. The CDR3 spans 15 residues. CDR3 sequence: CASSVDGSSTGELFF. CDR3 in DNA: TGTGCCAGCAGCGTAGACGGTAGCTCCACCGGGGAGCTGTTTTTT.

This chain uses TRBV5-1 with TRBJ2-7; tentatively, D is TRBD1 (5 bases). This CDR3 is built from 14 residues. CDR1 and CDR2 from the germline V gene are SGHRS and YFSETQ. V was shortened by 0 bases and J by 6 bases, with 13 bases between the two germline ends. CDR3 sequence (DNA): TGCGCCAGCAGCTTGGTGCCAGGGCCCTGCGAGCAGTACTTC. Translated, it gives CASSLVPGPCEQYF. Variable domain in full (rest from reference TRBV5-1 and TRBJ2-7): KAGVTQTPRYLIKTRGQQVTLSCSPISGHRSVSWYQQTPGQGLQFLFEYFSETQRNKGNFPGRFSGRQFSNSRSEMNVSTLELGDSALYLCASSLVPGPCEQYFGPGTRLTVT.

This chain connects TRBV28 to TRBJ1-2, with no clear D. The V end lost 2 bases, the J end lost 9 bases, and 10 bases lay between the germline ends. The CDR3 has 12 residues. Looked up from germline, CDR1 is MDHEN and CDR2 is SYDVKM. The CDR3 here is CASSLPRLSYTF. The CDR3 DNA follows: TGTGCCAGCAGTTTACCCAGACTGAGCTACACCTTC.

The chain is built from TRBV29-1 and TRBJ2-7; 7 positions agree with TRBD1. The CDR3 has 13 amino acids. Looked up from germline, CDR1 is SQVTM and CDR2 is ANQGSEA. J gave up 0 bases and V 5 bases, and 4 bases lay outside the gene matches. CDR3 region: CSVKGAGSYEQYF. In DNA, the CDR3 is TGCAGCGTTAAGGGGGCAGGCTCCTACGAGCAGTACTTC.

V and J are TRBV29-1 and TRBJ2-5, with D perhaps matching TRBD1 or TRBD2 (6 bases each). The CDR3 consists of 16 residues. The V end lost 4 bases, the J end lost 5 bases, and 23 bases lay between the germline ends. Germline CDR1 SQVTM, CDR2 ANQGSEA. The CDR3 DNA reads as TGCAGCGTTGTGGGGGGCGCCGGGGAGCTGTGGGAGACCCAGTACTTC. The encoded protein is CSVVGGAGELWETQYF.

This chain joins TRBV20-1 and TRBJ2-7; D ambiguous. The CDR3 spans 11 residues. Between the trimmed V and J ends, which lost 4 bases and 3 bases, there was a span of 7 bases. Germline V CDR1 and CDR2: DFQATT, SNEGSKA (reference sequence). The CDR3 is CSATDFYEQYF. The CDR3 DNA sequence: TGCAGTGCTACGGATTTCTACGAGCAGTACTTC.

A few counts support this clonotype. V and J are TRBV10-3 and TRBJ2-1; no firm D call. This CDR3 region has 11 residues. V lost 1 base and J lost 6, with 1 base in between. The germline CDR1 and CDR2 sequences are ENHRY and SYGVKD. In DNA, the CDR3 is TGTGCCATCAGTGAGTTCAATGAGCAGTTCTTC. This translates into CAISEFNEQFF.

This clonotype was found many times. The genes are TRBV20-1 and TRBJ2-5; TRBD2 agrees at 7 bases. The junction had 11 bases not matched to a gene; V was cut back by 2 bases and J by 14 bases. This CDR3 comprises 12 residues. Germline assignment: CDR1 DFQATT and CDR2 SNEGSKA (reference sequence). CDR3 nucleotide sequence: TGCAGTGCTAGACCCTCTGCGGGAGTATTTTACTTC. Translation gives CSARPSAGVFYF.